A selection of T cell receptor beta chains follows, all from one sample in a study of T-cell memory formation after mild COVID-19. TCRdb fed the 5' RACE reads into MiXCR, producing one record per CDR3 protein. Here the sample spans some 120,000 distinct CDR3 sequences, about a sixth being singletons. Source material: PBMCs or a T cell subset sorted from them (not recorded which). Every receptor here comes from a man between 18 and 29 years old who had mild COVID-19 (a few samples of this study predate the infection). Cell type and time point are not known. CDR3s include the opening cysteine and the closing phenylalanine or tryptophan. Fields, in order: J gene, clone size, D gene, V gene, CDR3 DNA, CDR3 protein. A D gene is named only where the DNA matches it firmly. Rows give clone size only sometimes, using once, few, many, or a class for an expanded clone.

TRBJ1-3,few,-,TRBV4-1,TGCGCCAGCAGCCAACCCAGGGACTCTGGAAACACCATATATTTT,CASSQPRDSGNTIYF
TRBJ2-4,few,-,TRBV7-2,TGTGCGGGAGGCGGGGTGAACATTCAGTACTTC,CAGGGVNIQYF
TRBJ1-2,few,-,TRBV30,TGTGCCTGGACTCCGGGAAGGGGCTACACCTTC,CAWTPGRGYTF
TRBJ2-2,many,-,TRBV5-1,TGCGCCAGCATGGAGGCGTTTAACACCGGGGAGCTGTTTTTT,CASMEAFNTGELFF
TRBJ2-3,-,-,TRBV7-9,TGTGCCAGCAGCCCAGGGACGCTACTCTCCACAGATACGCAGTATTTT,CASSPGTLLSTDTQYF
TRBJ1-5,few,TRBD1,TRBV5-6,TGTGCCAGCAGCCGGTTGGACAGGGGAGAACAGCCCCAGCATTTT,CASSRLDRGEQPQHF
TRBJ2-3,few,-,TRBV5-1,TGCGCCAGCAGCTTGGGGTTCCGCTTTCGACCAGATACGCAGTATTTT,CASSLGFRFRPDTQYF
TRBJ1-2,-,-,TRBV7-2,TGTGCCAGCAGCTTACGTCCGTTAGGGGGGGACCTTATCTATGGCTACACCTTC,CASSLRPLGGDLIYGYTF
TRBJ1-3,-,-,TRBV5-6,TGTGCCAGCAGCTCTTCGGACGGCTCTGGAAACACCATATATTTT,CASSSSDGSGNTIYF
TRBJ2-7,many,-,TRBV7-2,TGTGCCAGCAGCTTACGGCTAGCCTACGAGCAGTACTTC,CASSLRLAYEQYF
TRBJ2-4,-,TRBD1,TRBV7-2,TGTGCCAGCAGGGGGACAGGGGGAGGAAACATTCAGTACTTC,CASRGTGGGNIQYF
TRBJ1-3,-,-,TRBV19,TGTGCCAGTAGTATTAGTCGGTCTTACTCTGGAAACACCATATATTTT,CASSISRSYSGNTIYF
TRBJ2-7,-,TRBD1,TRBV6-5,TGTGCCAGCAGTTACATCACAGGGGGTTTCTCCGAGCAGTACTTC,CASSYITGGFSEQYF
TRBJ1-5,-,-,TRBV7-2,TGTGCCAGCAGCCCCGACGGCACCTATCAGCCCCAGCATTTT,CASSPDGTYQPQHF
TRBJ2-3,few,-,TRBV6-2/TRBV6-3,TGTGCCAGCAGTTACGAGTCAGATACGCAGTATTTT,CASSYESDTQYF
TRBJ2-2,many,TRBD1,TRBV12-3/TRBV12-4,TGTGCCACCAGAACCGGGACAGGGTTCACCGGGGAGCTGTTTTTT,CATRTGTGFTGELFF
TRBJ2-7,-,-,TRBV5-1,TGCGCCAGCACCAACGGGGCAGGGGAGGTCGAGCAGTACTTC,CASTNGAGEVEQYF
TRBJ2-4,-,TRBD1,TRBV20-1,TGCAGTGCTAGGGAACAGGGGCTAAAAAACATTCAGTACTTC,CSAREQGLKNIQYF
TRBJ2-2,-,TRBD2,TRBV7-3,TGTGCCAGCAGCTGGGCAGCGGGGGGAACCGGGGAGCTGTTTTTT,CASSWAAGGTGELFF
TRBJ1-5,-,-,TRBV19,TGTGCCAGTAGTGTTCGATGGGATCAGCCCCAGCATTTT,CASSVRWDQPQHF
TRBJ1-1,-,TRBD1,TRBV27,TGTGCCAGCAGTCCGTCGGACAGGGGGCTTCCATTGAACACTGAAGCTTTCTTT,CASSPSDRGLPLNTEAFF
TRBJ1-2,few,TRBD1,TRBV6-4,TGTGCCAGCAGTGCCTCCGAGACAGGGGGCAGCTACACCTTC,CASSASETGGSYTF
TRBJ2-4,few,TRBD1,TRBV6-2/TRBV6-3,TGTGCCAGCAGCTTCGGACAGGGTGGGCCAGACATTCAGTACTTC,CASSFGQGGPDIQYF
TRBJ2-5,many,-,TRBV27,TGTGCCAGCAGCTCCAGGGGTCGGGAGACCCAGTACTTC,CASSSRGRETQYF
TRBJ2-2,few,-,TRBV4-2,TGTGCCAGCAGCCACAGGGGTTCCGGGGAGCTGTTTTTT,CASSHRGSGELFF
TRBJ2-5,-,TRBD1,TRBV5-1,TGCGCCAGCAGCAAGGGACAGGCACAAGAGACCCAGTACTTC,CASSKGQAQETQYF
TRBJ2-5,-,TRBD1,TRBV24-1,TGTGCCACCAGTGATTCCGGACAGGGGATTTTCCAAGAGACCCAGTACTTC,CATSDSGQGIFQETQYF
TRBJ1-1,-,-,TRBV6-2/TRBV6-3,TGTGCCAGCAGTCGTTCTCTTCTGAACACTGAAGCTTTCTTT,CASSRSLLNTEAFF
TRBJ2-1,few,TRBD2,TRBV5-1,TGCGCCAGCAGCTCGGGACTAGCGGGGAACGGGCCGTTCTTC,CASSSGLAGNGPFF
TRBJ1-5,-,-,TRBV24-1,TGTGCCACCAGTGACTCATGGGTAAATCAGCCCCAGCATTTT,CATSDSWVNQPQHF
TRBJ2-1,many,TRBD2,TRBV4-1,TGCGCCAGCAGCCAAGAGGAACTAGCGGGGTACAATGAGCAGTTCTTC,CASSQEELAGYNEQFF
TRBJ2-2,few,TRBD1,TRBV18,TGTGCCAGCTCACTCCCCCGGGACAGGGGAGCCGGGGAGCTGTTTTTT,CASSLPRDRGAGELFF
TRBJ1-6,-,-,TRBV18,TGTGCCAGCTCACCACAGAAACCAGCCAATAATTCACCCCTCCACTTT,CASSPQKPANNSPLHF
TRBJ1-6,-,-,TRBV7-2,TGTGCCAGCAGCTCGGGTAATTCACCCCTCCACTTT,CASSSGNSPLHF
TRBJ1-2,few,-,TRBV30,TGTGCCTGGAGTGCGGGGGATGGCTACACCTTC,CAWSAGDGYTF
TRBJ2-1,few,-,TRBV10-3,TGTGCCATCAGTGAGGCCGGGGACCTCTACAATGAGCAGTTCTTC,CAISEAGDLYNEQFF
TRBJ2-7,few,-,TRBV20-1,TGCAGTGCTAGAGACTCACAGGAACGGGACGGTTTACCTTACGAGCAGTACTTC,CSARDSQERDGLPYEQYF
TRBJ1-1,-,TRBD1,TRBV28,TGTGCCAGCAGTTCGAGGACAGGGTGGGTCGAAGCTTTCTTT,CASSSRTGWVEAFF
TRBJ1-6,-,-,TRBV27,TGTGCCAGCAGTTTCAACATTCTTTCACCCCTCCACTTT,CASSFNILSPLHF
TRBJ1-2,-,-,TRBV7-8,TGTGCCAGCAGCCCGGACGGAAACTATGGCTACACCTTC,CASSPDGNYGYTF
TRBJ2-5,many,TRBD2,TRBV7-6,TGTGCCAGCAGATTCGCGGGGGGAGAGACCCAGTACTTC,CASRFAGGETQYF
TRBJ2-3,medium-sized,TRBD2,TRBV7-2,TGTGCCAGCAGCTCTGAGCGGGGGGTCCGTACGCAGTATTTT,CASSSERGVRTQYF
TRBJ2-1,few,TRBD2,TRBV6-2/TRBV6-3,TGTGCCAGCCACCAAAGCGGGGGGTACAATGAGCAGTTCTTC,CASHQSGGYNEQFF
TRBJ2-2,-,-,TRBV5-5,TGTGCCAGCAGACAAAACACCGGGGAGCTGTTTTTT,CASRQNTGELFF
TRBJ1-5,-,-,TRBV5-1,TGCGCCAGCAGTCCGAGTTCGGATCAGCCCCAGCATTTT,CASSPSSDQPQHF
TRBJ2-3,-,TRBD2,TRBV20-1,TGCAGTGCGGCTTCGGGGGGGTCAGATACGCAGTATTTT,CSAASGGSDTQYF
TRBJ1-4,-,TRBD1,TRBV4-3,TGCGCCAGCAGCCAAGATCGGGGACAGGGTAATGAAAAACTGTTTTTT,CASSQDRGQGNEKLFF
TRBJ2-2,few,-,TRBV5-1,TGCGCCACGGGAGTACCCTACACCGGGGAGCTGTTTTTT,CATGVPYTGELFF
TRBJ1-2,-,TRBD1,TRBV7-2,TGTGCCAGCAGCCTAAGGGACAGGGAAGGTGGAGGCTACACCTTC,CASSLRDREGGGYTF
TRBJ2-6,-,-,TRBV6-5,TGTGCCAGCAGTTATTCTGGACTTGGGGCCAACGTCCTGACTTTC,CASSYSGLGANVLTF
TRBJ2-4,few,-,TRBV5-1,TGCGCCAGCAGCCAAGGGACAACCAAAAACATTCAGTACTTC,CASSQGTTKNIQYF
TRBJ1-2,-,-,TRBV24-1,TGTGCCACCAGTGTAGGGGTCGACTATGGCTACACCTTC,CATSVGVDYGYTF
TRBJ2-7,few,TRBD1,TRBV6-5,TGTGCCAGCAGGAGCACAGGGGCCAGGGTGCAGTACTTC,CASRSTGARVQYF
TRBJ2-5,-,-,TRBV7-2,TGTGCCAGCAGCTCCCACTCGTCCCAACACCAAGAGACCCAGTACTTC,CASSSHSSQHQETQYF
TRBJ2-7,few,-,TRBV24-1,TGTGCCACCAGTGATTTCGCCTCAGGACGCGGGCGGTCCTACGAGCAGTACTTC,CATSDFASGRGRSYEQYF
TRBJ1-1,-,TRBD1,TRBV7-9,TGTGCCAGCAGCTCCAAGTCAGGGGGCACTGAAGCTTTCTTT,CASSSKSGGTEAFF
TRBJ2-2,few,-,TRBV5-4,TGTGCCAGCAGCTTGGGGTACACCGGGGAGCTGTTTTTT,CASSLGYTGELFF
TRBJ1-1,few,TRBD1,TRBV5-1,TGCGCCAGCAGCGCTAGACAGGGAATGAACACTGAAGCTTTCTTT,CASSARQGMNTEAFF
TRBJ2-2,-,-,TRBV10-3,TGTGCCATCAGTGATTTCGGGGGTGACACCGGGGAGCTGTTTTTT,CAISDFGGDTGELFF